This T cell receptor (beta chain) was obtained from a study of human T cells and chemical hapten exposure. Study details: Diphenylcyclopropenone was applied weekly to patients' scalps across the roughly 24-week study.

Library construction involved attaching unique molecular identifiers to individual cDNA molecules, which allowed quantitative, reproducible TCR counting. TCRdb passed the RACE reads through MiXCR, listing each CDR3 protein once. The data show 190,000 or so distinct CDR3 sequences, approximately 24% seen once. This clonotype was detected once. Time point meaning: patch test 3, about 24 weeks after DPC sensitization. The treatment here: therapeutic diphenylcyclopropenone sensitization with weekly scalp DPC. Venepuncture was done earlier than the placement of each patch test. Here the sequenced sample was whole blood, taken in connection with sensitization to the hapten diphenylcyclopropenone (DPC). The clonotype comes from a woman between 40 and 55 years old with alopecia areata. Some clones in this sample may be carry-over from other donors' samples.

The CDR3 region has the DNA TGCAGTGCTAGCATGGGACAGGGGTCCTACACCTTC. Its translation is CSASMGQGSYTF. V is TRBV20-1 and J is TRBJ1-2; TRBD1 matches 10 bases. Germline CDR1 DFQATT, CDR2 SNEGSKA (reference sequence). Trimming took 3 bases from V and 10 from J; bases not matched to a gene: 5. There are 12 residues in the CDR3.